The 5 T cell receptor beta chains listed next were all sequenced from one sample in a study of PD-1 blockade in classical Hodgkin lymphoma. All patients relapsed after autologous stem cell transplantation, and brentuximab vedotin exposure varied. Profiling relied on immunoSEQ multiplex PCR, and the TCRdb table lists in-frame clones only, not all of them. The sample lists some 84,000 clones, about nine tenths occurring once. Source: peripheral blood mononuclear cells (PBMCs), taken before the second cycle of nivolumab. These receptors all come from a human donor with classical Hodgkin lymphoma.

DNA for the CDR3: TGCGCCAGCACCGGGCGGGAGGGAAGTTACAATGAGCAGTTCTTC. Translated, it gives CASTGREGSYNEQFF. The J gene is TRBJ2-1, the V gene TRBV10-2; 9 nucleotides match TRBD2. The CDR3 is 15 amino acids. CDR1 is WSHSY and CDR2 is SAAADI in the germline V gene. With V trimmed by 7 bases and J by 4 bases, 8 bases remained unmatched.

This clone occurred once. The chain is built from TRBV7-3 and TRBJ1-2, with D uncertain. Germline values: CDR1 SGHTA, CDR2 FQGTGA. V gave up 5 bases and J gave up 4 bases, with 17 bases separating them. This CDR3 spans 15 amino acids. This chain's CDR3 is CASSQTPGIPYGYTF. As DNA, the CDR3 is TGTGCCAGCAGCCAAACCCCCGGAATCCCCTATGGCTACACCTTC. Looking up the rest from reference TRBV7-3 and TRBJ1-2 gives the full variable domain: GAGVSQTPSNKVTEKGKYVELRCDPISGHTALYWYRQSLGQGPEFLIYFQGTGAADDSGLPNDRFFAVRPEGSVSTLKIQRTERGDSAVYLCASSQTPGIPYGYTFGSGTRLTVV.

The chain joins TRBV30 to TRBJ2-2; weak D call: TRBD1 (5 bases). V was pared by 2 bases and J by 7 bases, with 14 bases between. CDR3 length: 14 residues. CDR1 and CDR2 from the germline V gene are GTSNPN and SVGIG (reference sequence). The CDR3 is CAWSQQANLGELFF. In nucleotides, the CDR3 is TGTGCCTGGAGTCAACAGGCAAACCTCGGGGAGCTGTTTTTT.

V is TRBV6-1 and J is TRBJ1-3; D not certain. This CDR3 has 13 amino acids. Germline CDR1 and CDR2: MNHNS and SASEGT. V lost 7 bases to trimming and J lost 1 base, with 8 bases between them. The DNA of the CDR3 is TGTGCCAGCAATTGGGCTTCTGGAAACACCATATATTTT. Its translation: CASNWASGNTIYF.

In nucleotides, the CDR3 is TGTGCCAGCAGTCTAAGGGACCCTAGGTACTATGGCTACACCTTC. Translated, it gives CASSLRDPRYYGYTF. The rearrangement joins TRBV27 to TRBJ1-2; D is possibly TRBD1 (5 bases). This CDR3 region has 15 residues. Trimming stripped 5 bases from V and 3 bases from J, with 16 bases between. The V gene's germline CDR1 is MNHEY and CDR2 SMNVEV (reference sequence).